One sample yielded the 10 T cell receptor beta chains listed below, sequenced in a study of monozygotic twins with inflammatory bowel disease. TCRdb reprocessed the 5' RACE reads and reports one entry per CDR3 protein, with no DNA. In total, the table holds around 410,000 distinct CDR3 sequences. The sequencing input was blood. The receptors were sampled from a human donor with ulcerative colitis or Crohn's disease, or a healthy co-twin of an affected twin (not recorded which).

The CDR3 loop is CASSASAGGRNEQFF. J is TRBJ2-1 and V is TRBV7-8; TCRdb calls TRBD2, which cannot be checked without DNA. CDR3 length: 15 amino acids. Germline V gene sequence: CDR1 SGHVS, CDR2 FQNEAQ.

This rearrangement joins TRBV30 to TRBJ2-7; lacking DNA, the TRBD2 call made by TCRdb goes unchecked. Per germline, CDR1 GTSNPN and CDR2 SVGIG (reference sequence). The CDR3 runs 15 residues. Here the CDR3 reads CAWDLGLAGTYEQYF.

The CDR3 loop reads CASSYGVLYEQYF. The chain carries TRBV6-2 or TRBV6-3 and TRBJ2-7. The CDR3 sequence is 13 residues long. Looked up from germline, CDR1 is MNHEY and CDR2 is SVGEGT.

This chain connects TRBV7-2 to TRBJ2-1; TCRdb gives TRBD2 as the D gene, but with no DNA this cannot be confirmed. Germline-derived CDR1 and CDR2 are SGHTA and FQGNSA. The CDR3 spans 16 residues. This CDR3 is CASSFIRAGGPDEQFF.

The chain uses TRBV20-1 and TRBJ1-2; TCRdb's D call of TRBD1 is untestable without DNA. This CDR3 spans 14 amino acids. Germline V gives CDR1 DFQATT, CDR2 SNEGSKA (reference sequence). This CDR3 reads CSAPRGPTNYGYTF.

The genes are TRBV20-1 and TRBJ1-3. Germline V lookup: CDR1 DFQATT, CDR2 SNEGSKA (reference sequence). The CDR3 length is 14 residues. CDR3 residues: CSARGGPSGNTIYF.

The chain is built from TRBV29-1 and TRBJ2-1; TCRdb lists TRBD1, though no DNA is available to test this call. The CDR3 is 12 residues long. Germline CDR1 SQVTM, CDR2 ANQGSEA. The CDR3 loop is CSAGLGNNEQFF.

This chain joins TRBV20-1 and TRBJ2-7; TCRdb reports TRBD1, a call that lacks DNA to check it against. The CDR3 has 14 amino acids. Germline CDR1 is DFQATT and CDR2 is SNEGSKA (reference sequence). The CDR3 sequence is CSARSDRGAYEQYF.

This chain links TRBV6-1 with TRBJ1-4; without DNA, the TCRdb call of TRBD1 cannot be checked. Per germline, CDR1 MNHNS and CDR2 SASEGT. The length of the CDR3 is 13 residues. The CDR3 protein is CASTGTENEKLFF.

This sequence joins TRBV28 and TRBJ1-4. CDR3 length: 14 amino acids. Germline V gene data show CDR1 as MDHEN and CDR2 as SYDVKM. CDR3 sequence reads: CASSPPGLNEKLFF.